This TCR beta chain was obtained from a study of OX40 agonist ivuxolimab in advanced cancers. For the study at large: Cohort: more than 75% men, mean age around 55, aged about 20 to 85.

Trimming cost V 0 bases and J 5 bases, with 4 bases left between them. Germline lookup yields CDR1 KGHSH and CDR2 LQKENI. The CDR3 extends over 12 amino acids. Measured with immunoSEQ multiplex PCR; TCRdb has only the in-frame clones, and not every one. The sample yields about 48,000 clones, around 86% seen once. The chain links TRBV18 to TRBJ2-5; D call uncertain. The sequenced sample was CD4+ or CD8+ T cells sorted from blood, obtained in a trial of the OX40 agonist ivuxolimab. This clonotype originated in an adult with an advanced solid tumor such as melanoma, head and neck, liver or kidney cancer. The CDR3, as DNA: TGTGCCAGCTCACCACCGCAGGAGACCCAGTACTTC. This codes for CASSPPQETQYF.